One and the same sample provided the 23 T cell receptor delta chains below, sequenced in a study of gamma-delta chains in newborns, infants, children. TCRdb reanalyzed the reads using CATT. The table lists about 4,900 delta-chain clones, approximately 3.9% of them singletons. Sequenced input: blood. These receptors were obtained from a child who was a newborn, infant or young child, either healthy, febrile or measles-vaccinated (not recorded which).

To note about this clone: The amino acid sequence in TCRdb belongs to a much larger clone and departs from this DNA's translation at residue 12, likely a sequencing read error; the sequence shown is translated from the DNA. This chain joins TRDV2 and TRDJ2; 8 bases are shared with TRDD3. Germline values: CDR1 GEAIGNYY, CDR2 EKD. This CDR3 spans 14 amino acids. CDR3 in DNA: TGTGCCTGTGACACCTGGGGGATGACAGCACAATTCTTCTTT. It translates to CACDTWGMTAQFFF.

In this sample, this clone turned up a few times. A far larger clone is off by one base, so a read error is likely. This sample includes further DNA sequences coding for the same CDR3. V is TRDV1 and J is TRDJ1, with D perhaps matching TRDD3 (6 bases). This CDR3 has 17 residues. Germline loops: CDR1 TSWWSYY, CDR2 QGS. V lost 1 base and J lost 0, with 15 bases in between. The CDR3 loop reads CALGEHAGIGYTDKLIF. CDR3 coding DNA: TGTGCTCTTGGGGAACATGCCGGGATAGGGTACACCGATAAACTCATCTTT.

This clone was observed a few times. One base away lies a much larger clone, so this may be a sequencing read error. Other DNA sequences in the same sample also yield this CDR3. The chain carries TRDV1 and TRDJ1; 7 bases fit TRDD3. The CDR3 sequence is 23 residues long. Looked up from germline, CDR1 is TSWWSYY and CDR2 is QGS. The CDR3 DNA sequence: TGTGCTCTCGGGGAACTAGGGGTGTATGCTGGGGGTCCAGAGGTCGTGTACACCGATAAACTCATCTTT. Amino acid sequence: CALGELGVYAGGPEVVYTDKLIF.

This clone showed up just a few times. The TCRdb protein comes from a much larger clone and disagrees with this DNA's translation at residue 8, likely due to a read error; the protein given here is derived from the DNA. The chain employs TRAV29/DV5 and TRDJ2; 7 bases map to TRDD3. The V segment lost 1 base and the J segment 5 bases; nucleotides outside the gene matches: 5. The CDR3 has 14 residues. Germline V CDR1 and CDR2: NSMFDY, ISSIKDK. CDR3 coding DNA: TGTGCAGCAAGCCCTGGGGGCCCCACAGCACAACTCTTCTTT. Amino acids: CAASPGGPTAQLFF.

The table lists this clone with a few counts. A read error may explain this, as a much larger clone is one base away. The chain combines TRDV1 with TRDJ1; TRDD3 agrees at 13 bases. V was clipped by 0 bases and J by 4 bases; unmatched bases: 17. Germline values: CDR1 TSWWSYY, CDR2 QGS. The CDR3 is made up of 21 amino acids. The CDR3 DNA sequence: TGTGCTCTTGGGGAACTCTCCTACGGGCCGTACTGGGGGATACGAGTCGATAAACTCATCTTT. This sequence encodes CALGELSYGPYWGIRVDKLIF.

As regards this clone: The protein recorded in TCRdb matches a much larger clone and deviates from this DNA's translation at residue 13, suggesting a read error; the protein here is obtained by translating the DNA. The J gene is TRDJ1, the V gene TRDV1; 9 nucleotides agree with TRDD3. This CDR3 region has 19 residues. Germline assignment: CDR1 TSWWSYY and CDR2 QGS. V was pared by 5 bases and J by 5 bases, with 21 bases of the junction left unmatched. This chain's CDR3 is CALGSYLPLTGGEEDKLIF. As DNA, the CDR3 is TGTGCTCTTGGGTCTTACCTTCCCCTAACTGGGGGAGAGGAGGATAAACTCATCTTT.

This clone was detected a few times. The TCRdb protein, from a much larger clone, departs from this DNA's translation at residue 7, likely by read error; the protein shown derives from the DNA. The rearrangement links TRDV2 to TRDJ3, with D perhaps TRDD3 (5 bases). Germline V gene lookup returns CDR1 GEAIGNYY and CDR2 EKD. Trimming took 0 bases from V and 0 from J, leaving 11 bases between them. This CDR3 contains 18 residues. CDR3 nucleotides: TGTGCCTGTGACACCGGGAGATACAGCTCCTGGGACACCCGACAGATGTTTTTC. Protein product: CACDTGRYSSWDTRQMFF.

About this clone: The protein that TCRdb holds for this DNA derives from a much larger clone and differs from the translated DNA at residue 8, which likely indicates a read error; the protein shown here is translated from the DNA. The chain couples TRAV29/DV5 to TRDJ3, with TRDD3 identical over 7 bases. The CDR3 extends over 18 amino acids. V dropped 4 bases and J dropped 0; count of bases not matched to a gene: 10. Per germline, CDR1 NSMFDY and CDR2 ISSIKDK. This chain's CDR3 is CAASVLGNSSWDTRQMFF. The CDR3 DNA is TGTGCAGCATCCGTACTGGGGAATAGCTCCTGGGACACCCGACAGATGTTTTTC.

This clone appeared a few times. TCRdb lists the protein of a much larger clone for this DNA, which differs at residue 13, so this is likely a read error; the protein given here is translated from the DNA itself. The chain joins TRDV1 to TRDJ1; D possibly uses TRDD2 or TRDD3 (5 bases each). Germline V gene data show CDR1 as TSWWSYY and CDR2 as QGS. The CDR3 runs to 18 residues. V was trimmed by 4 bases and J by 3 bases, leaving 24 bases between them. CDR3 protein: CALGAILAGPSYADKLIF. The DNA of the CDR3 is TGTGCTCTTGGGGCCATACTGGCTGGCCCTTCGTACGCCGATAAACTCATCTTT.

This clone was seen more than once but under ten times. TCRdb lists the protein of a much larger clone for this DNA, which differs at residue 9, so this is likely a read error; the protein given here is translated from the DNA itself. The chain recombines TRDV2 with TRDJ3; TRDD3 matches 10 bases. CDR3 size: 19 residues. CDR1 GEAIGNYY and CDR2 EKD come from the germline V gene. J lost 0 bases, V lost 3 bases, and 7 bases had no gene match. Written as DNA, the CDR3 is TGTGCCTGTGACGTTACTGGGGGATCTAGCTCCTGGGACACCCGACAGATGTTTTTC. Protein product: CACDVTGGSSSWDTRQMFF.

As for this clone: A read error likely explains this, since a far larger clone differs by one base. The same CDR3 can be traced to other DNA sequences in this sample. This chain connects TRDV1 to TRDJ2, with D possibly being TRDD3 (7 bases). V was trimmed by 5 bases and J by 3 bases, leaving 31 bases between them. CDR3 length equals 21 residues. Germline V gene lookup returns CDR1 TSWWSYY and CDR2 QGS. DNA of the CDR3: TGTGCTCTTGGGAAGACACTTCCTTCCGACTTGCTGGGGGTCGTGACAGCACAACTCTTCTTT. It codes for CALGKTLPSDLLGVVTAQLFF.

Points on this clone: Just one base apart from a much larger clone, this may be a read error. Additional DNA sequences in this sample encode the identical CDR3. The rearrangement links TRDV1 to TRDJ2; 8 bases map to TRDD3. The CDR3 sequence is 18 residues long. The germline V gene has CDR1 TSWWSYY and CDR2 QGS. The DNA of the CDR3 is TGTGCTCTTGGGGAACGGTGGGGGATGGGATCTTTGACGGCACAACTCTTCTTT. Translating gives CALGERWGMGSLTAQLFF.

In regard to this clone: TCRdb pairs this DNA with a much larger clone's protein that differs at residue 4, likely a read error; the protein shown was translated from the DNA. The chain carries TRDV1 and TRDJ1; D may be TRDD2 or TRDD3 (5 bases each). The CDR3 is made up of 15 amino acids. CDR1 is TSWWSYY and CDR2 is QGS in the germline V gene. The CDR3 bases are TGTGCTCTTAGGGATCCCTACGTGTACACCGATAAACTCATCTTT. The encoded protein is CALRDPYVYTDKLIF.

In its sample, this clone was seen a few times. For this DNA, TCRdb reports the protein of a much larger clone, which diverges at residue 7, most likely from a read error; the protein presented here is translated directly from the DNA. The chain couples TRDV2 to TRDJ3; TRDD3 aligns across 7 bases. V lost 3 bases to trimming and J lost 2 bases; unmatched junction nucleotides: 12. Germline V gives CDR1 GEAIGNYY, CDR2 EKD. The CDR3 covers 19 residues. CDR3 region: CACDCVPGDLPWDTRQMFF. The CDR3 DNA reads as TGTGCCTGTGACTGCGTACCGGGGGATCTCCCCTGGGACACCCGACAGATGTTTTTC.

On this clone: This likely stems from a read error, as it lies one base from a far larger clone. The chain carries TRDV2 and TRDJ3, with TRDD3 matching 9 bases. CDR3 size: 18 residues. Germline assignment: CDR1 GEAIGNYY and CDR2 EKD. The CDR3 sequence is CACDTWGYGSRDTRQMFF. CDR3 DNA: TGTGCCTGTGACACCTGGGGATACGGCTCCCGGGACACCCGACAGATGTTTTTC.

The table lists this clone with a few counts. A far larger clone is one nucleotide away, so this likely arose from a read error. The genes are TRDV1 and TRDJ1; perhaps D is TRDD2 or TRDD3 (5 bases each). The CDR3 is 25 residues long. The germline gives CDR1 TSWWSYY, CDR2 QGS. CDR3 protein: CALEELLGPPWSWTPTRAYTDKLIF. The DNA of the CDR3 is TGTGCTCTTGAGGAACTATTGGGGCCTCCTTGGTCCTGGACCCCTACTCGGGCTTACACCGATAAACTCATCTTT.

Turning to this clone: It is likely a read error: a sequence one base away is far more abundant. Other nucleotide sequences in the sample specify the same CDR3. This chain links TRDV2 with TRDJ2; 12 bases match TRDD3. Germline lookup yields CDR1 GEAIGNYY and CDR2 EKD. There are 19 residues in the CDR3. The V segment lost 3 bases and the J segment 0 bases; nucleotides outside the gene matches: 10. The CDR3 spells CACDSADWGIQSLTAQLFF. The CDR3, as DNA: TGTGCCTGTGACTCGGCGGACTGGGGGATACAGTCTTTGACAGCACAACTCTTCTTT.

To note about this clone: Translating this DNA gives a protein that differs at residue 10 from the TCRdb one, which belongs to a much larger clone; a read error is likely, and the protein shown is this translation. The chain uses TRDV1 and TRDJ1; a weak D match, TRDD3 (5 bases). V shed 0 bases and J shed 3 bases, with 14 bases lying between them. CDR3 size: 16 residues. Germline V gives CDR1 TSWWSYY, CDR2 QGS. CDR3 sequence reads: CALGELGRGVPDKLIF. The CDR3 DNA follows: TGTGCTCTTGGGGAACTCGGCCGGGGGGTACCCGATAAACTCATCTTT.

This clone is medium-sized (0.01 to 0.1%) within its sample. This may be a read error: a much more frequent sequence differs by one nucleotide. The V gene is TRDV2, the J gene TRDJ3, with TRDD3 identical over 7 bases. The CDR3 has 18 amino acids. V lost 0 bases to trimming and J lost 2 bases; unmatched junction nucleotides: 6. CDR1 GEAIGNYY and CDR2 EKD come from the germline V gene. CDR3 bases: TGTGCCTGTGACACCGGGGGATCCCGGACCTGGGACACCCGACAGATGTTTTTC. Its protein is CACDTGGSRTWDTRQMFF.

This clone is large in the sample. The J gene is TRDJ1, the V gene TRDV1, with D hard to call. The germline CDR1 and CDR2 sequences are TSWWSYY and QGS. The CDR3 totals 13 residues. Trimming stripped 5 bases from V and 4 bases from J, with 11 bases between. This CDR3 reads CALGPGVYDKLIF. In nucleotides, the CDR3 is TGTGCTCTTGGGCCCGGGGTTTACGATAAACTCATCTTT.

A remark on this clone: For this DNA, TCRdb reports the protein of a much larger clone, which diverges at residue 3, most likely from a read error; the protein presented here is translated directly from the DNA. V usage is TRDV1 and J usage is TRDJ1, with 9 bases identical to TRDD3. Germline CDR1 reads TSWWSYY; CDR2 reads QGS. The CDR3 sequence is 17 residues long. The CDR3 bases are TGTGCTTTTGGGGAACCGGGGGGATACCGGTACACCGATAAACTCATCTTT. Protein product: CAFGEPGGYRYTDKLIF.

This clone has a handful of counts. For this DNA, TCRdb reports the protein of a much larger clone, which diverges at residue 7, most likely from a read error; the protein presented here is translated directly from the DNA. The rearrangement links TRDV1 to TRDJ1; D possibly corresponds to TRDD2 (5 bases). V dropped 5 bases and J dropped 3 bases, with 22 bases sitting between them. There are 17 residues in the CDR3. Germline CDR1 is TSWWSYY and CDR2 is QGS. CDR3 protein: CALGKAFGVTRADKLIF. The DNA for the CDR3 is TGTGCTCTTGGGAAGGCCTTCGGGGTCACCCGGGCCGATAAACTCATCTTT.

Details on this clone: This may stem from a read error, because a much larger clone lies one nucleotide away. The V gene is TRDV3, the J gene TRDJ3; TRDD3 aligns across 11 bases. CDR1 and CDR2 from the germline V gene are TVYSNPD and GDNSRS (reference sequence). This CDR3 spans 22 amino acids. The CDR3 region has the DNA TGTGCCGGAAGCTCCCGGAATATACTGGGGGATATCGGCGCCTGGGACACCCGACCGATGTTTTTC. Amino acid sequence: CAGSSRNILGDIGAWDTRPMFF. Variable domain in full (rest from reference TRDV3 and TRDJ3): CDKVTQSSPDQTVASGSEVVLLCTYDTVYSNPDLFWYRIRPDYSFQFVFYGDNSRSEGADFTQGRFSVKHILTQKAFHLVISPVRTEDSATYYCAGSSRNILGDIGAWDTRPMFFGTGIKLFVEP.